This TCR beta chain emerged from a study of cytomegalovirus exposure and HLA in healthy donors. General study findings and limits: Some V segments could not be told apart, so they were left out, TRBV6-2 and TRBV6-3 among them. The study recorded 160 or so TCR beta chains that were cytomegalovirus-associated.

While unrecorded immune exposures were likely, the donors were nominally healthy when sampled. Comment on this clone: As yet, its antigen is unknown.

A multiplex PCR was run with 60 Vbeta primers and 13 Jbeta primers. TCRdb's copy holds only in-frame clones and misses some; the assay was immunoSEQ multiplex PCR. The sample table sets out 45,000 to 70,000 clones. V was pared by 3 bases and J by 2 bases, with 8 bases of the junction left unmatched. The CDR3 covers 17 residues. The V gene's germline CDR1 is MGHRA and CDR2 YSYEKL. The receptor's source is a woman between 50 and 59 years old in good health and CMV-seropositive. The chain links TRBV4-1 to TRBJ2-2, with 8 bases lining up with TRBD1. Sequenced sample: PBMCs. For the CDR3, the DNA is TGCGCCAGCAGCCAGAGGCCCGACAGGGGTAACACCGGGGAGCTGTTTTTT. The encoded protein is CASSQRPDRGNTGELFF.